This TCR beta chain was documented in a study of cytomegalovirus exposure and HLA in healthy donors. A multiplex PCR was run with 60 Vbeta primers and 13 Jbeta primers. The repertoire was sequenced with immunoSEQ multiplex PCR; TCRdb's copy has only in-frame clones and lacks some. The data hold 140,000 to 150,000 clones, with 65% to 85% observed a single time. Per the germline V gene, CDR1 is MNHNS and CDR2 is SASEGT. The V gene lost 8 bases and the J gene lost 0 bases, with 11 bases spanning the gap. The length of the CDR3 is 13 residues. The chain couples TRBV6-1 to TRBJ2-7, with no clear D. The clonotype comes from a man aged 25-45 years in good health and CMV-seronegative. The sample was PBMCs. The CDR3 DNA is TGTGCCAGCTCCGCGCATAACTCCTACGAGCAGTACTTC. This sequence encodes CASSAHNSYEQYF.